The subject of this entry is one T cell receptor (beta chain). V dropped 3 bases and J dropped 0 bases, with 6 bases sitting between them. Looked up from germline, CDR1 is LNHDA and CDR2 is SQIVND (reference sequence). This CDR3 is 14 amino acids long. TCRdb keeps only in-frame clones here, not all; method: immunoSEQ multiplex PCR. The sample holds roughly 230,000 clones, about 85% seen once. The data originate from a study of blood T cell repertoires in COVID-19. The V gene is TRBV19, the J gene TRBJ1-5; D remains unclear. The sequencing sample was made of PBMCs or T cells enriched from blood (not recorded which). The source is a woman in her fifties or sixties who had been exposed to COVID-19. DNA for the CDR3: TGTGCCAGTAGTATTCCACATAGCAATCAGCCCCAGCATTTT. Protein product: CASSIPHSNQPQHF.